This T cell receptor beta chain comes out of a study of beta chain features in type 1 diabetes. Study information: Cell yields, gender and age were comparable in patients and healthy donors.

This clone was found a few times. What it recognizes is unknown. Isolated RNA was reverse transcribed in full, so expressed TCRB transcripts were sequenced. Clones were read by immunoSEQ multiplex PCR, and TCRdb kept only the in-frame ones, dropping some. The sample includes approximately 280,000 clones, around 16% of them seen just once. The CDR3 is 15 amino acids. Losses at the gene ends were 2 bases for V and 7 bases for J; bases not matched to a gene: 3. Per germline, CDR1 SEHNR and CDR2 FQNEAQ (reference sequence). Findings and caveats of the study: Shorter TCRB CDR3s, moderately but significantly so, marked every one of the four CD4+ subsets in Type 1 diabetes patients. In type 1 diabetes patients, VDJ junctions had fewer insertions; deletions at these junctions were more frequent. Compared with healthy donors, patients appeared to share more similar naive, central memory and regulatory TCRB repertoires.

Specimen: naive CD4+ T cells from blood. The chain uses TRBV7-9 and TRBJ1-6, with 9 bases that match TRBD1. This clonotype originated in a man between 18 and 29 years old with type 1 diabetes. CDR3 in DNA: TGTGCCAGCAGCTTATTAGACAGGGGGAATTCACCCCTCCACTTT. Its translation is CASSLLDRGNSPLHF.